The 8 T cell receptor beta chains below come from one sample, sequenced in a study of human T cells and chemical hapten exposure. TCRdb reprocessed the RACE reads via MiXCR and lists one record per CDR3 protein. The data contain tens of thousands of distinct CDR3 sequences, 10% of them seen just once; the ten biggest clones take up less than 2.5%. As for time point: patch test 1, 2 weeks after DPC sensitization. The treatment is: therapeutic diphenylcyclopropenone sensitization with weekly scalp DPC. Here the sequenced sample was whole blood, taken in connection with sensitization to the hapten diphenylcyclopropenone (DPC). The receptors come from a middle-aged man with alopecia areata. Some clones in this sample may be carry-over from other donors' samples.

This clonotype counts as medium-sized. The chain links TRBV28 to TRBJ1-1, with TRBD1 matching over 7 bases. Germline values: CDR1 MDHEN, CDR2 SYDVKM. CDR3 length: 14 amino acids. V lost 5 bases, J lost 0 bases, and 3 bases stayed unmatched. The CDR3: CASSITGVNTEAFF. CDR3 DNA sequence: TGTGCCAGCAGTATCACAGGGGTGAACACTGAAGCTTTCTTT.

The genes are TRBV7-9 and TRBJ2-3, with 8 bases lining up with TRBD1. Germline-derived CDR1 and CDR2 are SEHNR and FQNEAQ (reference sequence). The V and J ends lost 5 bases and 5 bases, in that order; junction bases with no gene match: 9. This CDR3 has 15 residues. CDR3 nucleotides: TGTGCCAGCAGCCTTGGACAGGGAGCGGGAGATACGCAGTATTTT. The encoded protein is CASSLGQGAGDTQYF.

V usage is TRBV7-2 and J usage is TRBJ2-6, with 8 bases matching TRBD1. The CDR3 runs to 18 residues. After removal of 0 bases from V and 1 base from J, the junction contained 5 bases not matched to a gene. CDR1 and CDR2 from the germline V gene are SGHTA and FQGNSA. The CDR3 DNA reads TGTGCCAGCAGCTTAGCTGGGCAGGGGGCTTCTGGGGCCAACGTCCTGACTTTC. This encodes CASSLAGQGASGANVLTF.

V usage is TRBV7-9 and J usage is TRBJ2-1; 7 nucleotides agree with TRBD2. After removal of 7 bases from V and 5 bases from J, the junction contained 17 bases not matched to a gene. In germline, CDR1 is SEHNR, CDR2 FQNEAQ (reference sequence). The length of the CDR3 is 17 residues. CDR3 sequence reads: CASTTADPGLRHNEQFF. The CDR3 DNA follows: TGTGCCAGCACCACCGCAGATCCGGGACTACGCCACAATGAGCAGTTCTTC.

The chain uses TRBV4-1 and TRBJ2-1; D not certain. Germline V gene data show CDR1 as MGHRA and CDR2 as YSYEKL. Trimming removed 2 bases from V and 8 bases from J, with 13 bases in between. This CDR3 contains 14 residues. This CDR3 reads CASSQPGPLDEQFF. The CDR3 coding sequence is TGCGCCAGCAGCCAACCAGGACCTTTGGATGAGCAGTTCTTC.

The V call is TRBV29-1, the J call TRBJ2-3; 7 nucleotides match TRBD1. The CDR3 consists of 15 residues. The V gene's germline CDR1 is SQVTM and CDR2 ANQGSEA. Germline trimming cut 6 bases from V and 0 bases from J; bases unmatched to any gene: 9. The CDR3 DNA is TGCAGCGTCCCTCCGGGACAGTCTAGCACAGATACGCAGTATTTT. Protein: CSVPPGQSSTDTQYF.

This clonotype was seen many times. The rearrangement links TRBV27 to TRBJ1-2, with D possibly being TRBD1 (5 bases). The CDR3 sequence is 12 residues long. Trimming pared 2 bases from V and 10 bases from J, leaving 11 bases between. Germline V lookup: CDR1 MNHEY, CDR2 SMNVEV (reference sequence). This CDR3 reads CASSLGGVDYTF. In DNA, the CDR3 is TGTGCCAGCAGTTTAGGAGGGGTAGACTACACCTTC.

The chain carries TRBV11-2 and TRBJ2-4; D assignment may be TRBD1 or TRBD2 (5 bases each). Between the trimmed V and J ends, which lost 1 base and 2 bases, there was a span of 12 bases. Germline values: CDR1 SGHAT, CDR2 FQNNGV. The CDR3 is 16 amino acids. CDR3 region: CASSLVSGSSKNIQYF. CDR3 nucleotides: TGTGCCAGCAGCTTAGTTTCAGGGAGTTCCAAAAACATTCAGTACTTC.